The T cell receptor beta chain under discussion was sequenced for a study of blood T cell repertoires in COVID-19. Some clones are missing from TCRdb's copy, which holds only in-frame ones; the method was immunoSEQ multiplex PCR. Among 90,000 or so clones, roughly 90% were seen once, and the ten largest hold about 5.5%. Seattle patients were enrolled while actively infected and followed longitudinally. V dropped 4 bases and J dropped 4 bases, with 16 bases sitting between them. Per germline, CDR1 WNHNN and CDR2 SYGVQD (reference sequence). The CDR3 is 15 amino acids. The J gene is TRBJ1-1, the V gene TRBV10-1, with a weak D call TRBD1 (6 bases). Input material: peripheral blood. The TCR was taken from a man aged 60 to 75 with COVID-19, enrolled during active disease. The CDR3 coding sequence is TGCGCCAGCAGTGGGTTTGGGGGCGAAAGCACTGAAGCTTTCTTT. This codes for CASSGFGGESTEAFF.